A selection of T cell receptor beta chains follows, all from one sample in a study of early T cells in non-severe SARS-CoV-2 infection. TCRdb re-derived calls from the 5' RACE reads in MiXCR, one entry per CDR3 protein. The sample contains 50,000 to 70,000 distinct CDR3 sequences, about 9.1% of which appear only once. Input material: whole blood. Receptors were obtained from an adult who was a healthcare worker with PCR-confirmed SARS-CoV-2 infection or an uninfected control (not recorded which). Each CDR3 is given with its conserved first and last residue. Each record gives: D gene, V gene, J gene, clone size, CDR3 protein, CDR3 DNA. A D gene is named only where the DNA matches it firmly. Rows give clone size only sometimes, using once, few, many, or a class for an expanded clone.

d_gene: -; v_gene: TRBV6-2/TRBV6-3; j_gene: TRBJ1-1; abundance: many; CDR3aa: CASRTGPEAFF; CDR3nt: TGTGCCAGCAGGACGGGACCTGAAGCTTTCTTT
d_gene: TRBD1; v_gene: TRBV3-1; j_gene: TRBJ2-5; abundance: -; CDR3aa: CANSPTGGARTQYF; CDR3nt: TGTGCCAACAGCCCTACAGGGGGCGCACGGACCCAGTACTTC
d_gene: -; v_gene: TRBV7-9; j_gene: TRBJ2-7; abundance: -; CDR3aa: CASSWDEYEQYF; CDR3nt: TGTGCCAGCAGCTGGGACGAGTACGAGCAGTACTTC
d_gene: TRBD1; v_gene: TRBV5-1; j_gene: TRBJ1-1; abundance: many; CDR3aa: CASGTGTDTEAFF; CDR3nt: TGCGCCAGCGGCACCGGGACAGACACTGAAGCTTTCTTT
d_gene: TRBD1; v_gene: TRBV4-3; j_gene: TRBJ1-1; abundance: many; CDR3aa: CASSLSDRGGTEAFF; CDR3nt: TGCGCCAGCAGCCTTTCGGACAGGGGGGGCACTGAAGCTTTCTTT
d_gene: TRBD1; v_gene: TRBV29-1; j_gene: TRBJ2-2; abundance: many; CDR3aa: CSAVTGGNTGELFF; CDR3nt: TGCAGCGCTGTGACAGGGGGCAACACCGGGGAGCTGTTTTTT
d_gene: -; v_gene: TRBV18; j_gene: TRBJ1-6; abundance: many; CDR3aa: CASSPSGAINSPLHF; CDR3nt: TGTGCCAGCTCACCCTCGGGAGCGATCAATTCACCCCTCCACTTT
d_gene: -; v_gene: TRBV5-1; j_gene: TRBJ2-2; abundance: many; CDR3aa: CASSWGPTASDTGELFF; CDR3nt: TGCGCCAGCAGCTGGGGACCGACAGCCTCTGACACCGGGGAGCTGTTTTTT
d_gene: -; v_gene: TRBV19; j_gene: TRBJ2-5; abundance: -; CDR3aa: CASSTNVYEETQYF; CDR3nt: TGTGCCAGTAGTACTAATGTGTACGAAGAGACCCAGTACTTC
d_gene: -; v_gene: TRBV11-2; j_gene: TRBJ1-4; abundance: many; CDR3aa: CASSKGYANEKLFF; CDR3nt: TGTGCCAGCAGCAAGGGGTACGCTAATGAAAAACTGTTTTTT
d_gene: -; v_gene: TRBV5-6; j_gene: TRBJ1-2; abundance: many; CDR3aa: CASSRDRGSNYGYTF; CDR3nt: TGTGCCAGCAGCCGGGACCGAGGTTCTAACTATGGCTACACCTTC
d_gene: -; v_gene: TRBV10-3; j_gene: TRBJ1-2; abundance: many; CDR3aa: CAIRRGPNYGYTF; CDR3nt: TGTGCCATCAGGAGGGGTCCTAACTATGGCTACACCTTC
d_gene: -; v_gene: TRBV7-9; j_gene: TRBJ2-3; abundance: many; CDR3aa: CASSRNAVPDTQYF; CDR3nt: TGTGCCAGCAGCCGTAACGCGGTCCCAGATACGCAGTATTTT
d_gene: TRBD2; v_gene: TRBV28; j_gene: TRBJ2-1; abundance: many; CDR3aa: CASSRLAGGHNEQFF; CDR3nt: TGTGCCAGCAGTCGCTTAGCGGGAGGTCACAATGAGCAGTTCTTC
d_gene: -; v_gene: TRBV7-9; j_gene: TRBJ1-3; abundance: many; CDR3aa: CASSLGRSDGNTIYF; CDR3nt: TGTGCCAGCAGCTTAGGACGGTCAGATGGAAACACCATATATTTT
d_gene: TRBD1; v_gene: TRBV11-1; j_gene: TRBJ1-2; abundance: many; CDR3aa: CASSFRTGYGYTF; CDR3nt: TGTGCCAGCAGCTTTAGGACAGGGTACGGCTACACCTTC